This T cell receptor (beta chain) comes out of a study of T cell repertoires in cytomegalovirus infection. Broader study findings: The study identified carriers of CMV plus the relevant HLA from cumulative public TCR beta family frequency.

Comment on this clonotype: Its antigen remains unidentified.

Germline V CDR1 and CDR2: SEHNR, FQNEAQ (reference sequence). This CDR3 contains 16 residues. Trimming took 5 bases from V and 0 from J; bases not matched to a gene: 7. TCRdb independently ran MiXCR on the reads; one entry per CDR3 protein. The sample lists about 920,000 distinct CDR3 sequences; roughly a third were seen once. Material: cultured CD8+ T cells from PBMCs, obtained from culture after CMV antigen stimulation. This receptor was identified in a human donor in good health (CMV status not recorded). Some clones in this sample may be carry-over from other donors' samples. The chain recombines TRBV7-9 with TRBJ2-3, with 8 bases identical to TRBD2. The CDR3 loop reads CASSPSGSPSTDTQYF. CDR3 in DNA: TGTGCCAGCAGCCCGAGCGGGAGCCCAAGCACAGATACGCAGTATTTT.